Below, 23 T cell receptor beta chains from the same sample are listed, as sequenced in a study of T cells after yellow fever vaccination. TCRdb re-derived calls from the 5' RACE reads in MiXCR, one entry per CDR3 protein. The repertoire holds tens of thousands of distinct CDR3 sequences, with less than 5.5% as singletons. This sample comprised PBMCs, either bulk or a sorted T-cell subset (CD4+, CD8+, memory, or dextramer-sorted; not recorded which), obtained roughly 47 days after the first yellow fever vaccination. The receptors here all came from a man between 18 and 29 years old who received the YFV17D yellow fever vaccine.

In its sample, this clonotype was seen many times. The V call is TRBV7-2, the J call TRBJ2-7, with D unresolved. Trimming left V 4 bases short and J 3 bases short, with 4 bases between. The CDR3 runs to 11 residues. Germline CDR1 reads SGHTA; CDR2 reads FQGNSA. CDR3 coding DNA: TGTGCCAGCAGCTCCCTCTACGAGCAGTACTTC. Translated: CASSSLYEQYF.

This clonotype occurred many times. The CDR3 reads CASSFQGANEQFF. CDR3 sequence (DNA): TGTGCCAGCAGTTTCCAGGGGGCGAATGAGCAGTTCTTC. The J gene is TRBJ2-1, the V gene TRBV12-3 or TRBV12-4, with 8 bases fitting TRBD1. J lost 7 bases, V lost 3 bases, and 2 bases had no gene match. This CDR3 is 13 amino acids long.

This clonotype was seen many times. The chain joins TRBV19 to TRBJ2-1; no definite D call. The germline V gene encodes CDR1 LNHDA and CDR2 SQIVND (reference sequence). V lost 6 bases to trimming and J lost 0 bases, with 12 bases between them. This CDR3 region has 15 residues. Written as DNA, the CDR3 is TGTGCCAGTAGGCCCGGATCTAGCTCCTACAATGAGCAGTTCTTC. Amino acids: CASRPGSSSYNEQFF.

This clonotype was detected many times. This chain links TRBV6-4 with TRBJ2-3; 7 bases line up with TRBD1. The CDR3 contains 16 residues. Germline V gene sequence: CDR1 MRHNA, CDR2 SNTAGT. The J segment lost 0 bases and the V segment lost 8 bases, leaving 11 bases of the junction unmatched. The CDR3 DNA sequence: TGTGCCAGCGCTATTCAACAGGGGTCCAGCACAGATACGCAGTATTTT. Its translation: CASAIQQGSSTDTQYF.

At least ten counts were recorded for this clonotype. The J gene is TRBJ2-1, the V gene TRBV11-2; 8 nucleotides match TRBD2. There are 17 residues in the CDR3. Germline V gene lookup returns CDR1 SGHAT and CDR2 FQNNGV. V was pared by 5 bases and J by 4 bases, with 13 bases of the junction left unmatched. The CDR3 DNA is TGTGCCAGCAGCCCCGGGAGGGGCGTCCAGCGGTACAATGAGCAGTTCTTC. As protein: CASSPGRGVQRYNEQFF.

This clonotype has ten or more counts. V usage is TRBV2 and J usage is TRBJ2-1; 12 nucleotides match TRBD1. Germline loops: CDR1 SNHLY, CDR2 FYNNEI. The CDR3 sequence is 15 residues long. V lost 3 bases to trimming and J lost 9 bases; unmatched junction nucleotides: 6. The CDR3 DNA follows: TGTGCCAGCAGTGACCGGGACAGGGGGCGCGGTGAGCAGTTCTTC. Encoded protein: CASSDRDRGRGEQFF.

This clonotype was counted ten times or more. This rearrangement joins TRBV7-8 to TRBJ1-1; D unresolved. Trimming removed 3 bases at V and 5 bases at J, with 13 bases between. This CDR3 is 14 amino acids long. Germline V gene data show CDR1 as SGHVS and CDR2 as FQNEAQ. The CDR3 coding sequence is TGTGCCAGCAGCTTGGACCCCATGGGTACTGAAGCTTTCTTT. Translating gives CASSLDPMGTEAFF.

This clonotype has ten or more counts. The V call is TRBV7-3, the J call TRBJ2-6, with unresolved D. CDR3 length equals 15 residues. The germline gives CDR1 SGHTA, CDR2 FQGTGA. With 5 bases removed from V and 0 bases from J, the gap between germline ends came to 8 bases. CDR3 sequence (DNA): TGTGCCAGCAGCCGATCGCGCTCTGGGGCCAACGTCCTGACTTTC. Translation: CASSRSRSGANVLTF.

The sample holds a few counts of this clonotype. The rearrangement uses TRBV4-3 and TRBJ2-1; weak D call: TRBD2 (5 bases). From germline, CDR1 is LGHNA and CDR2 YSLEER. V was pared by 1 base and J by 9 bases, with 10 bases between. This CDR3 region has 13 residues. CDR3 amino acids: CASSQGRAREQFF. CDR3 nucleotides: TGCGCCAGCAGCCAAGGGCGGGCACGTGAGCAGTTCTTC.

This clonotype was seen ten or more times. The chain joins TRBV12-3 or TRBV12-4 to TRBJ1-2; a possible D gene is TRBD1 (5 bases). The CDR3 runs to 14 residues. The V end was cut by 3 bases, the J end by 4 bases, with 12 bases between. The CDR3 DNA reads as TGTGCCAGCAGTTTCCGGGGCGGCTTCTATGGCTACACCTTC. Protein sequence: CASSFRGGFYGYTF.

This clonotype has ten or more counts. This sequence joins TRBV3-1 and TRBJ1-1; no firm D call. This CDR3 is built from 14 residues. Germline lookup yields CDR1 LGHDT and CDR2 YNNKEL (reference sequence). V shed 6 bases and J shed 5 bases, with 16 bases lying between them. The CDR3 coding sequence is TGTGCCAGCAGGAACTACATGGTTGGGACTGAAGCTTTCTTT. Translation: CASRNYMVGTEAFF.

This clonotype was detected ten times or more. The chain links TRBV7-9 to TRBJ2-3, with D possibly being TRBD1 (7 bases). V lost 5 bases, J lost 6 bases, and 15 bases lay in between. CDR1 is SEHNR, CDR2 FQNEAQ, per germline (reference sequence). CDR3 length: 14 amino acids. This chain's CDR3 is CASSLDRAGDTQYF. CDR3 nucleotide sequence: TGTGCCAGCAGCCTAGACAGGGCGGGGGATACGCAGTATTTT.

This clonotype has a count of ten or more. The CDR3 DNA sequence: TGCGCCAGCAGCTTGGAAGGGTCCTGGTCTATAGAGACCCAGTACTTC. This encodes CASSLEGSWSIETQYF. The chain uses TRBV5-1 and TRBJ2-5; D uncertain. CDR3 length equals 16 residues. V lost 0 bases to trimming and J lost 4 bases, with 16 bases between them. Germline-derived CDR1 and CDR2 are SGHRS and YFSETQ.

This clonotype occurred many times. In nucleotides, the CDR3 is TGCAGTGCTAGAGCTTGGACGGCAGGTGGGTTGGATGAGCAGTTCTTC. Translating gives CSARAWTAGGLDEQFF. The rearrangement joins TRBV20-1 to TRBJ2-1, with unresolved D. The CDR3 has 16 residues. CDR1 is DFQATT and CDR2 is SNEGSKA in the germline V gene (reference sequence). Trimming left V 1 base short and J 8 bases short, with 21 bases between.

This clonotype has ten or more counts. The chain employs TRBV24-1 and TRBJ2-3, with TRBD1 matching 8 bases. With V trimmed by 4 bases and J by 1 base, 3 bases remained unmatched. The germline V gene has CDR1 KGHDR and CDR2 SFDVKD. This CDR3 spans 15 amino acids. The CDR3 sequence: CATSDPGQGTDTQYF. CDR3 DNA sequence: TGTGCCACCAGTGACCCGGGACAGGGCACAGATACGCAGTATTTT.

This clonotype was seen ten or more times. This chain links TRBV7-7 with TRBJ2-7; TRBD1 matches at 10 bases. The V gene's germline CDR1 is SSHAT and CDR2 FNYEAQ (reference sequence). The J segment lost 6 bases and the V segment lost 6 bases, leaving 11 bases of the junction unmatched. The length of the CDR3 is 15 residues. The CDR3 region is CASSQTGGATSEQYF. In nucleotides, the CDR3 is TGTGCCAGCAGTCAGACAGGGGGCGCGACCAGCGAGCAGTACTTC.

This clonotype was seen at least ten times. The CDR3 nucleotides are TGCGCCAGCAGCCAAGGAAGGGCGGGCAGGCTGAATCAGCCCCAGCATTTT. Translating it yields CASSQGRAGRLNQPQHF. The chain has TRBV4-1 and TRBJ1-5; D unresolved. Between the trimmed V and J ends, which lost 1 base and 4 bases, there was a span of 17 bases. The CDR3 has 17 amino acids. Germline loops: CDR1 MGHRA, CDR2 YSYEKL.

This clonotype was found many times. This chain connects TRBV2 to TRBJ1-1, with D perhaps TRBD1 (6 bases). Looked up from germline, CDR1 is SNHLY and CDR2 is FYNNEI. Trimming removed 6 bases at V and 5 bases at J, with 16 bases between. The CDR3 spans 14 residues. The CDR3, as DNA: TGTGCCAGCAGCTATACAGGGTTTGAGACTGAAGCTTTCTTT. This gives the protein CASSYTGFETEAFF.

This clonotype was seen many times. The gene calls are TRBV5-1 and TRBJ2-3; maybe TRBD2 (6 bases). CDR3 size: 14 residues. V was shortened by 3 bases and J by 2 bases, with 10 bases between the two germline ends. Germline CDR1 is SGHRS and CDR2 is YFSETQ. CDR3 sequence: CASSSGTATDTQYF. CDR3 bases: TGCGCCAGCAGCTCCGGGACTGCCACAGATACGCAGTATTTT.

CDR3 in amino acids: CSAPSESPSNSPLHF. The DNA of the CDR3 is TGCAGTGCTCCCAGTGAAAGTCCCTCCAATTCACCCCTCCACTTT. The rearrangement uses TRBV20-1 and TRBJ1-6; D gene ambiguous. Germline loops: CDR1 DFQATT, CDR2 SNEGSKA (reference sequence). The CDR3 is made up of 15 amino acids. The V gene lost 5 bases and the J gene lost 7 bases, with 18 bases spanning the gap.

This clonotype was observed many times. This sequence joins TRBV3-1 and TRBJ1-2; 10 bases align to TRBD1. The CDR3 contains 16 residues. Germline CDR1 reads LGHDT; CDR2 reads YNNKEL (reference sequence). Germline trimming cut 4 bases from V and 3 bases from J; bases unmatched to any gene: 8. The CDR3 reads CASSRGTGVRHYGYTF. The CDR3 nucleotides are TGTGCCAGCAGCCGCGGGACAGGGGTCCGGCACTATGGCTACACCTTC.

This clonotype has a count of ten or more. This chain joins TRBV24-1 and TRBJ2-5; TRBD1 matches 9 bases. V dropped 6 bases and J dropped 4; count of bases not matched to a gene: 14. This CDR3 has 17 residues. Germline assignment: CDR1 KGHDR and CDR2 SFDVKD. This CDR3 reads CATSPGTGSLRRETQYF. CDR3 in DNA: TGTGCCACCAGTCCCGGGACAGGGTCCCTGAGGAGAGAGACCCAGTACTTC.

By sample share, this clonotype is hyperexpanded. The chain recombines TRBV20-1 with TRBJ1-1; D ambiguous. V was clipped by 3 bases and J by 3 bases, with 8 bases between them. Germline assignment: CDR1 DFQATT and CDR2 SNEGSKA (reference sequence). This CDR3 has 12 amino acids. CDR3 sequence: CSARVRDTEAFF. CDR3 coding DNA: TGCAGTGCTAGGGTTCGCGACACTGAAGCTTTCTTT.